A single sample is the source of the 26 T cell receptor beta chains below, sequenced in a study of blood T cell repertoires in COVID-19. The repertoire was sequenced with immunoSEQ multiplex PCR; TCRdb's copy has only in-frame clones and lacks some. The data contain some 180,000 clones, 88% of them singletons. Material for sequencing was peripheral blood. All receptors come from a man aged 40-55 years with active or convalescent COVID-19.

The chain links TRBV18 to TRBJ1-2, with D unclear. Deletions cut 5 bases from V and 2 bases from J, with 21 bases between. Per germline, CDR1 KGHSH and CDR2 LQKENI. This CDR3 has 17 residues. The CDR3 DNA is TGTGCCAGCTCAATGGAGGGCTTCCGTTCTGCCAACTATGGCTACACCTTC. Translated: CASSMEGFRSANYGYTF.

The chain links TRBV9 to TRBJ1-2; 10 positions match TRBD1. Trimming removed 4 bases from V and 4 bases from J; junction bases left unmatched: 7. The length of the CDR3 is 15 residues. The germline gives CDR1 SGDLS, CDR2 YYNGEE. The CDR3 loop is CASSPARDRGYGYTF. The CDR3 DNA follows: TGTGCCAGCAGCCCCGCCCGGGACAGGGGCTATGGCTACACCTTC.

This chain uses TRBV5-6 with TRBJ1-5; possible D gene TRBD1, 5 bases. The CDR3 runs to 14 residues. The germline V and J ends were trimmed by 1 base and 3 bases, with 8 bases remaining between them. Germline CDR1 and CDR2: SGHDT and YYEEEE. The CDR3 loop reads CASSLSGNNQPQHF. The CDR3 DNA reads TGTGCCAGCAGCTTGTCAGGGAACAATCAGCCCCAGCATTTT.

This chain joins TRBV7-9 and TRBJ1-6, with 8 bases matching TRBD1. Germline trimming cut 4 bases from V and 5 bases from J; bases unmatched to any gene: 4. CDR3 size: 15 residues. CDR1 and CDR2 from the germline V gene are SEHNR and FQNEAQ (reference sequence). CDR3 protein: CASSSEQGDNSPLHF. CDR3 DNA sequence: TGTGCCAGCAGCTCAGAACAGGGGGATAATTCACCCCTCCACTTT.

The rearrangement links TRBV7-2 to TRBJ2-1, with D perhaps TRBD1 (5 bases). This CDR3 is built from 11 residues. V was cut by 3 bases and J by 9 bases, with 6 bases left in between. In germline, CDR1 is SGHTA, CDR2 FQGNSA. CDR3 bases: TGTGCCAGCAGCTTCGACAGTGAGCAGTTCTTC. It yields the protein CASSFDSEQFF.

The J gene is TRBJ1-1, the V gene TRBV19; D gene uncertain. CDR1 and CDR2 (germline): LNHDA, SQIVND (reference sequence). V was clipped by 6 bases and J by 2 bases, with 4 bases between them. This CDR3 comprises 11 residues. The CDR3 DNA is TGTGCCAGTAGCCTTAACACTGAAGCTTTCTTT. Amino acid sequence: CASSLNTEAFF.

The chain uses TRBV14 and TRBJ1-2, with no clear D. V lost 1 base and J lost 8, with 14 bases in between. The CDR3 spans 14 residues. Germline V lookup: CDR1 SGHDN, CDR2 FVKESK. CDR3 sequence reads: CASSQVLSRGGYTF. The CDR3 region has the DNA TGTGCCAGCAGCCAAGTTCTAAGTCGAGGAGGCTACACCTTC.

This clone was counted once. V usage is TRBV28 and J usage is TRBJ2-6, with D maybe TRBD1 (6 bases). The germline CDR1 and CDR2 sequences are MDHEN and SYDVKM. The length of the CDR3 is 15 residues. Trimming removed 6 bases from V and 1 base from J, with 10 bases in between. The CDR3 loop reads CASRTTGSGANVLTF. Here the CDR3 DNA reads TGTGCCAGCAGAACCACAGGGTCTGGGGCCAACGTCCTGACTTTC.

The chain employs TRBV5-1 and TRBJ2-5; D might be TRBD1 (6 bases). CDR3 length equals 12 residues. Germline V lookup: CDR1 SGHRS, CDR2 YFSETQ. Between the trimmed V and J ends, which lost 7 bases and 5 bases, there was a span of 12 bases. In DNA form, the CDR3 reads TGCGCCAGCGGACAGCCTGCGGAGACCCAGTACTTC. The encoded protein is CASGQPAETQYF.

The rearrangement joins TRBV28 to TRBJ2-7; 11 positions agree with TRBD2. This CDR3 has 14 residues. Germline assignment: CDR1 MDHEN and CDR2 SYDVKM. V lost 6 bases to trimming and J lost 7 bases; unmatched junction nucleotides: 8. This CDR3 is CASRPGTSGREQYF. Written as DNA, the CDR3 is TGTGCCAGCAGGCCCGGGACTAGCGGCCGTGAGCAGTACTTC.

This clone was picked up one time. This chain uses TRBV15 with TRBJ2-2, with 13 bases lining up with TRBD2. J gave up 2 bases and V 3 bases, and 3 bases lay outside the gene matches. The CDR3 length is 17 residues. Germline V gives CDR1 LNHNV, CDR2 YYDKDF (reference sequence). The CDR3 spells CATSSGLAGANTGELFF. CDR3 nucleotide sequence: TGTGCCACCAGCAGCGGACTAGCGGGAGCAAACACCGGGGAGCTGTTTTTT.

The V call is TRBV19, the J call TRBJ1-2; D remains ambiguous. Germline V gene lookup returns CDR1 LNHDA and CDR2 SQIVND (reference sequence). CDR3 length: 13 amino acids. V was cut by 9 bases and J by 2 bases, with 13 bases left in between. In nucleotides, the CDR3 is TGTGCCAGCACCCAGCGACGGAACTATGGCTACACCTTC. Its translation is CASTQRRNYGYTF.

This clone occurred once. V is TRBV28 and J is TRBJ1-4; D call uncertain. The germline V and J ends were trimmed by 6 bases and 8 bases, with 10 bases remaining between them. The CDR3 runs to 12 residues. The germline CDR1 and CDR2 sequences are MDHEN and SYDVKM. This CDR3 reads CASRIPTEKLFF. CDR3 bases: TGTGCCAGCAGGATTCCTACGGAAAAACTGTTTTTT.

About this clone itself: A read error may produce the germline difference seen at one junction end. The chain employs TRBV5-4 and TRBJ2-3; 10 bases match TRBD2. Germline loops: CDR1 SGHNT, CDR2 YYREEE (reference sequence). This CDR3 has 16 amino acids. The CDR3, as DNA: TGTGCCAGCAGTTTGGTCAGGCTAGCGGGGGCAGATACGCAGTATTTT. As protein: CASSLVRLAGADTQYF.

The chain links TRBV5-1 to TRBJ1-1; 9 bases are shared with TRBD1. Germline V gene sequence: CDR1 SGHRS, CDR2 YFSETQ. This CDR3 has 15 residues. After removal of 3 bases from V and 6 bases from J, the junction contained 9 bases not matched to a gene. For the CDR3, the DNA is TGCGCCAGCAGCTCCAGGACAGGGGAGGTGGCTGAAGCTTTCTTT. It translates to CASSSRTGEVAEAFF.

The chain carries TRBV6-1 and TRBJ2-1; D ambiguous. Deletions cut 2 bases from V and 7 bases from J, with 12 bases between. In germline, CDR1 is MNHNS, CDR2 SASEGT. This CDR3 contains 14 residues. The CDR3: CASSERPAGNEQFF. CDR3 DNA sequence: TGTGCCAGCAGTGAACGACCCGCAGGTAATGAGCAGTTCTTC.

CDR3 in DNA: TGTGCCAGCAGTTTATTGAGCGGACTAGTCTTGGGCGAGCAGTACTTC. Translating it yields CASSLLSGLVLGEQYF. The V gene is TRBV28, the J gene TRBJ2-7; 7 nucleotides match TRBD2. CDR3 length: 16 residues. With 1 base clipped from V and 6 bases from J, the junction kept 12 bases outside the gene matches. Germline CDR1 and CDR2: MDHEN and SYDVKM.

The chain carries TRBV15 and TRBJ1-5; D is unclear. The germline V gene has CDR1 LNHNV and CDR2 YYDKDF (reference sequence). The V end lost 0 bases, the J end lost 4 bases, and 7 bases lay between the germline ends. CDR3 size: 14 residues. The CDR3 sequence: CATSRELKNQPQHF. The CDR3, as DNA: TGTGCCACCAGCAGAGAACTCAAGAATCAGCCCCAGCATTTT.

This chain connects TRBV10-3 to TRBJ2-3; TRBD2 is a possible D gene (5 bases). Germline V gene data show CDR1 as ENHRY and CDR2 as SYGVKD. Trimming left V 6 bases short and J 7 bases short, with 17 bases between. The CDR3 length is 14 residues. CDR3 sequence (DNA): TGTGCCATCAGCGTTCTGAAACGGGAATATACGCAGTATTTT. Protein sequence: CAISVLKREYTQYF.

This clone occurred a few times. The chain is built from TRBV5-1 and TRBJ1-1, with D possibly TRBD1 on 6 matching bases. Germline loops: CDR1 SGHRS, CDR2 YFSETQ. The ends were cut back, 4 bases at V and 3 bases at J, with 16 bases in the middle. There are 15 residues in the CDR3. The CDR3 reads CASSAAQGSYTEAFF. CDR3 sequence (DNA): TGCGCCAGCAGCGCAGCCCAGGGGAGCTACACTGAAGCTTTCTTT.

This clone appeared a single time. Sequence at one end of the junction differs from germline and may be a read error. This chain links TRBV12-3 or TRBV12-4 with TRBJ2-2; unclear D gene. This CDR3 has 13 amino acids. This chain's CDR3 is CASSIAQTGELFF. The CDR3 DNA is TGTGCCAGCAGTATAGCCCAAACCGGGGAGCTGTTTTTT.

The chain carries TRBV7-9 and TRBJ2-3, with TRBD2 as a possible D gene (5 bases). Germline CDR1 and CDR2: SEHNR and FQNEAQ (reference sequence). This CDR3 contains 16 residues. Trimming pared 4 bases from V and 1 base from J, leaving 15 bases between. Here the CDR3 reads CASSYRPVGGTDTQYF. DNA of the CDR3: TGTGCCAGCAGCTATCGCCCGGTCGGGGGCACAGATACGCAGTATTTT. The variable domain in full, completed from reference TRBV7-9 and TRBJ2-3, reads DTGVSQNPRHKITKRGQNVTFRCDPISEHNRLYWYRQTLGQGPEFLTYFQNEAQLEKSRLLSDRFSAERPKGSFSTLEIQRTEQGDSAMYLCASSYRPVGGTDTQYFGPGTRLTVL.

The chain carries TRBV11-2 and TRBJ1-1; D ambiguous. The V end lost 5 bases, the J end lost 6 bases, and 10 bases lay between the germline ends. The CDR3 loop spans 12 amino acids. From germline, CDR1 is SGHAT and CDR2 FQNNGV. The CDR3, as DNA: TGTGCCAGCAGCCCGGGCGGGGCTGAAGCTTTCTTT. This translates into CASSPGGAEAFF. Full variable domain (remainder filled in from reference TRBV11-2 and TRBJ1-1): EAGVAQSPRYKIIEKRQSVAFWCNPISGHATLYWYQQILGQGPKLLIQFQNNGVVDDSQLPKDRFSAERLKGVDSTLKIQPAKLEDSAVYLCASSPGGAEAFFGQGTRLTVV.

The chain recombines TRBV7-8 with TRBJ2-2; 7 positions agree with TRBD2. The CDR3 runs 18 residues. Losses at the gene ends were 6 bases for V and 7 bases for J; bases not matched to a gene: 20. Germline CDR1 is SGHVS and CDR2 is FQNEAQ. This CDR3 is CASRSRGGAQGDGGELFF. The CDR3 DNA follows: TGTGCCAGCAGGTCTAGGGGAGGGGCTCAGGGAGATGGCGGGGAGCTGTTTTTT.

This clone was recorded many times. This sequence joins TRBV6-6 and TRBJ2-1; the match to TRBD2 covers 10 bases. This CDR3 comprises 20 residues. V was clipped by 6 bases and J by 4 bases; unmatched bases: 21. Germline lookup yields CDR1 MNHNY and CDR2 SVGAGI (reference sequence). CDR3 DNA: TGTGCCAGCAGCCGAGTGACGGGGCTAGCGGGGGCCCTACCTTACAATGAGCAGTTCTTC. This translates into CASSRVTGLAGALPYNEQFF.

The gene calls are TRBV13 and TRBJ2-1; D ambiguous. This CDR3 spans 13 amino acids. Germline V gene sequence: CDR1 PRHDT, CDR2 FYEKMQ (reference sequence). V was pared by 5 bases and J by 8 bases, with 13 bases between. This CDR3 is CASSAQSNDEQFF. The DNA of the CDR3 is TGTGCCAGCAGCGCACAGAGCAACGATGAGCAGTTCTTC.